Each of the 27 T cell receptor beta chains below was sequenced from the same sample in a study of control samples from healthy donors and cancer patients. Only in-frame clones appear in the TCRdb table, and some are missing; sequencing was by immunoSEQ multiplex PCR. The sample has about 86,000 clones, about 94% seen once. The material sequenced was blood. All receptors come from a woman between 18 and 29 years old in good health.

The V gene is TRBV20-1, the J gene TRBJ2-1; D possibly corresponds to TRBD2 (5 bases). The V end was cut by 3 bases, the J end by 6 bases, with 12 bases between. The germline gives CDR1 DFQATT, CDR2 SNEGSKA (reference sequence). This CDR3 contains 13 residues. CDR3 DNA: TGCAGTGCTAGTAATCCGAGGGTCAATGAGCAGTTCTTC. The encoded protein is CSASNPRVNEQFF.

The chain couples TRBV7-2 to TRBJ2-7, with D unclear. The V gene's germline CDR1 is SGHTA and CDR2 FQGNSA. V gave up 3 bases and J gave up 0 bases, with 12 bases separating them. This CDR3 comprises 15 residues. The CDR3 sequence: CASSLLRLSSYEQYF. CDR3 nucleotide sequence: TGTGCCAGCAGCTTGCTCAGATTAAGCTCCTACGAGCAGTACTTC. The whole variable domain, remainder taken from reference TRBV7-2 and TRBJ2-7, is GAGVSQSPSNKVTEKGKDVELRCDPISGHTALYWYRQSLGQGLEFLIYFQGNSAPDKSGLPSDRFSAERTGGSVSTLTIQRTQQEDSAVYLCASSLLRLSSYEQYFGPGTRLTVT.

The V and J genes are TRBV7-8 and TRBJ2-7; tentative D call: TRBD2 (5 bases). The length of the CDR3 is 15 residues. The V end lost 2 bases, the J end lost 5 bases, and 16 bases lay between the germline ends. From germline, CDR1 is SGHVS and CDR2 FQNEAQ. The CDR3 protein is CASSLRSRAGDEQYF. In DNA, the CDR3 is TGTGCCAGCAGCTTAAGATCAAGGGCCGGGGACGAGCAGTACTTC.

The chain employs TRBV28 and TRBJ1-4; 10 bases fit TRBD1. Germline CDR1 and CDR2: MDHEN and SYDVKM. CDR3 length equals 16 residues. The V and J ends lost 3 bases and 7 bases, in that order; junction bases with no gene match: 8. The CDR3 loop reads CASSFPRRDRGEKLFF. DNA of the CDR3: TGTGCCAGCAGTTTCCCCCGCCGGGACAGGGGTGAAAAACTGTTTTTT.

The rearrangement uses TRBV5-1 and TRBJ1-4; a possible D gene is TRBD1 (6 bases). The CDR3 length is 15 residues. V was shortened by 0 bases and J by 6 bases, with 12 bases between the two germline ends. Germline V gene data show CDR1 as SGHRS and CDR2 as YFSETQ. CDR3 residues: CASSLVWGADEKLFF. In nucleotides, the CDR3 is TGCGCCAGCAGCTTGGTATGGGGGGCGGATGAAAAACTGTTTTTT.

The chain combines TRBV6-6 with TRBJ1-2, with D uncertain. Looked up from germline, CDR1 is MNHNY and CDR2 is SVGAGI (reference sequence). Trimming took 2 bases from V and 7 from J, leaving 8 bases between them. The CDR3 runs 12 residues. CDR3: CASSYDTSGYTF. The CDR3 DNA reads TGTGCCAGCAGTTACGACACCTCTGGCTACACCTTC.

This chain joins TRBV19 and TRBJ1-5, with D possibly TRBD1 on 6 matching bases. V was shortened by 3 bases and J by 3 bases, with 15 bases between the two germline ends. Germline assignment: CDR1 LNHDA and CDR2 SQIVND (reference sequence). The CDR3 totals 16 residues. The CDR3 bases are TGTGCCAGTAGTATCGAGACAGGTACTTTCAATCAGCCCCAGCATTTT. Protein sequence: CASSIETGTFNQPQHF.

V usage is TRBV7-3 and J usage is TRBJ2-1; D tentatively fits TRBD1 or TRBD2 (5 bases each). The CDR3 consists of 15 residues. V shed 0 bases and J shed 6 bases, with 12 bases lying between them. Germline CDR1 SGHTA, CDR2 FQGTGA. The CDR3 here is CASSLTIAGTNEQFF. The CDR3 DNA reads TGTGCCAGCAGCTTAACAATCGCAGGGACCAATGAGCAGTTCTTC.

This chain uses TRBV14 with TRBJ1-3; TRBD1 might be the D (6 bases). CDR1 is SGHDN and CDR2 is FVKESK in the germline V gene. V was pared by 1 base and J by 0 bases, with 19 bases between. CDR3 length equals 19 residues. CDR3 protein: CASSQVFVSGGPSGNTIYF. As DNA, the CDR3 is TGTGCCAGCAGCCAAGTATTCGTTTCGGGGGGGCCCTCTGGAAACACCATATATTTT.

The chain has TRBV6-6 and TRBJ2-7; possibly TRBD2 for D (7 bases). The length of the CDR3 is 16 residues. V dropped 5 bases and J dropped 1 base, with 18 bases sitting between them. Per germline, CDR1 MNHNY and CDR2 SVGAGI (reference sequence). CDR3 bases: TGTGCCAGCAGTCGAGGAGGGGGGGCCAATTCCTACGAGCAGTACTTC. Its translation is CASSRGGGANSYEQYF.

The CDR3 coding sequence is TGTGCCAGCAGCCAAGACCCGGGGCGAGGGGCTTTCTTT. Protein sequence: CASSQDPGRGAFF. The rearrangement joins TRBV12-3 or TRBV12-4 to TRBJ1-1; tentative D call: TRBD1 (5 bases). V was clipped by 6 bases and J by 11 bases, with 19 bases between them. The CDR3 covers 13 residues.

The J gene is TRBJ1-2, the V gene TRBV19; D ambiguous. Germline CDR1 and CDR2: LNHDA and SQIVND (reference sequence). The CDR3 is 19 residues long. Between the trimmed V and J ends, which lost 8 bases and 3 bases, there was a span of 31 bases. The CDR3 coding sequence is TGTGCCAGTTCGGGTTTCGTGGGCCTCGGGCGGGAGTCGCACTATGGCTACACCTTC. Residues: CASSGFVGLGRESHYGYTF. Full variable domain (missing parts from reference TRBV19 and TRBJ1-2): DGGITQSPKYLFRKEGQNVTLSCEQNLNHDAMYWYRQDPGQGLRLIYYSQIVNDFQKGDIAEGYSVSREKKESFPLTVTSAQKNPTAFYLCASSGFVGLGRESHYGYTFGSGTRLTVV.

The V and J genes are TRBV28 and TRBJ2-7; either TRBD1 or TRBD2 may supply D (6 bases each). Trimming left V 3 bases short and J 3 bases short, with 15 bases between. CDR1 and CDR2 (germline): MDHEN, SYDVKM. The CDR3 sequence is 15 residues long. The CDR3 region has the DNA TGTGCCAGCAGTTTTCAGTGGGGGGCTATCTACGAGCAGTACTTC. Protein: CASSFQWGAIYEQYF.

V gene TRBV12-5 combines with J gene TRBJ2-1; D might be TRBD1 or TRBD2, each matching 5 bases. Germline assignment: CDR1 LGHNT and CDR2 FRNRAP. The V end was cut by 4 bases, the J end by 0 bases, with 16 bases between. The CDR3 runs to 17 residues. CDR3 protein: CASGYGRDPGSYNEQFF. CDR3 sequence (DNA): TGTGCTAGTGGTTATGGTAGGGACCCCGGCTCCTACAATGAGCAGTTCTTC.

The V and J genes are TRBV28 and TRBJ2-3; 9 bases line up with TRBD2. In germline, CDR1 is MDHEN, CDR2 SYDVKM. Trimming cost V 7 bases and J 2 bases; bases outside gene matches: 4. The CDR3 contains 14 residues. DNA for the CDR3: TGTGCCAGCACTAGCGGGACCCCCACAGATACGCAGTATTTT. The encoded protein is CASTSGTPTDTQYF.

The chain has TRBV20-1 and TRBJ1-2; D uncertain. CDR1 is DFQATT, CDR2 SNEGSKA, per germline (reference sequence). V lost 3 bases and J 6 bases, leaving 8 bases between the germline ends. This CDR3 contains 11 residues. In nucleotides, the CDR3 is TGCAGTGCTAGTTTAGACCATGGCTACACCTTC. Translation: CSASLDHGYTF.

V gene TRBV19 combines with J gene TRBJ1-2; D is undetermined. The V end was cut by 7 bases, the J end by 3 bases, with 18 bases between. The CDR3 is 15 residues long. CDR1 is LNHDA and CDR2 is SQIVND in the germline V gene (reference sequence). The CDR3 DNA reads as TGTGCCAGTAATAACCCCCGTTCGGGAGACTATGGCTACACCTTC. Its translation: CASNNPRSGDYGYTF. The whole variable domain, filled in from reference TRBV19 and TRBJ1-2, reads DGGITQSPKYLFRKEGQNVTLSCEQNLNHDAMYWYRQDPGQGLRLIYYSQIVNDFQKGDIAEGYSVSREKKESFPLTVTSAQKNPTAFYLCASNNPRSGDYGYTFGSGTRLTVV.

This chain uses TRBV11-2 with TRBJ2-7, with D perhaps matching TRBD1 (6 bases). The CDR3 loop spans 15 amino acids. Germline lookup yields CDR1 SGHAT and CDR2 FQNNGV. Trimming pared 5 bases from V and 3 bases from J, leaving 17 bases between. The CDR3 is CASSPYSGTRYEQYF. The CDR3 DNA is TGTGCCAGCAGCCCCTACTCCGGGACACGCTACGAGCAGTACTTC.

CDR3 amino acids: CASSPDRTHPLGGNEQYF. The CDR3 DNA is TGCGCCAGCAGCCCGGACAGAACTCATCCACTCGGGGGTAACGAGCAGTACTTC. This chain joins TRBV23-1 and TRBJ2-7, with D perhaps TRBD1 or TRBD2 (6 bases each). TRBV23-1 qualifies as an ORF whose function is uncertain. CDR3 length: 18 residues. V shed 6 bases and J shed 5 bases, with 29 bases lying between them.

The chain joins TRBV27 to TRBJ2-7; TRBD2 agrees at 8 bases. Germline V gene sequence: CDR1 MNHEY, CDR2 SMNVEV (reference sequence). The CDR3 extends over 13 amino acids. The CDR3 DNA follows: TGTGCTTCCCGAGCGGGAGCTTCCTACGAGCAGTACTTC. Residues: CASRAGASYEQYF.

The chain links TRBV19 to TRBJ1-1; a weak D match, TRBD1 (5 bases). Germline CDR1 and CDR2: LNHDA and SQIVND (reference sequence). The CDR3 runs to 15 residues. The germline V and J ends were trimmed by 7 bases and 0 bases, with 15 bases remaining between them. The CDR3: CASIRLGAMNTEAFF. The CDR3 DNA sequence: TGTGCCAGTATCCGGTTAGGGGCCATGAACACTGAAGCTTTCTTT.

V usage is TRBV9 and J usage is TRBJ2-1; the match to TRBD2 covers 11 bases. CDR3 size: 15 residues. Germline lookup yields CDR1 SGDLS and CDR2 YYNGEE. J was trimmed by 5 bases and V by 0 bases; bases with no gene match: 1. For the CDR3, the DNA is TGTGCCAGCAGCGTAGTGGGACTAGCGGACAATGAGCAGTTCTTC. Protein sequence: CASSVVGLADNEQFF.

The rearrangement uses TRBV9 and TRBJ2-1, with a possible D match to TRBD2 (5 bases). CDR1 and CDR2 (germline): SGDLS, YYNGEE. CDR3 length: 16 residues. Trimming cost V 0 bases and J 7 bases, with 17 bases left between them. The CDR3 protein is CASSVVVGALVNEQFF. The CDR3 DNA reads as TGTGCCAGCAGCGTAGTTGTGGGAGCGCTTGTAAATGAGCAGTTCTTC. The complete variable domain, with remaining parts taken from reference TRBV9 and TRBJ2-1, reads DSGVTQTPKHLITATGQRVTLRCSPRSGDLSVYWYQQSLDQGLQFLIQYYNGEERAKGNILERFSAQQFPDLHSELNLSSLELGDSALYFCASSVVVGALVNEQFFGPGTRLTVL.

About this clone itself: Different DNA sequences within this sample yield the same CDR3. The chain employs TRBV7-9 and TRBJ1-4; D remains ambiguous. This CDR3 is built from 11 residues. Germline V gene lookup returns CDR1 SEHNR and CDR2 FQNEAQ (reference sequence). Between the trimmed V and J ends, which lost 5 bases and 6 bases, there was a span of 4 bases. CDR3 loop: CASSLYEKLFF. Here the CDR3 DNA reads TGTGCCAGCAGCCTATATGAAAAACTGTTTTTT. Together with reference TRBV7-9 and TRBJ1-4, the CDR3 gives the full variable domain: DTGVSQNPRHKITKRGQNVTFRCDPISEHNRLYWYRQTLGQGPEFLTYFQNEAQLEKSRLLSDRFSAERPKGSFSTLEIQRTEQGDSAMYLCASSLYEKLFFGSGTQLSVL.

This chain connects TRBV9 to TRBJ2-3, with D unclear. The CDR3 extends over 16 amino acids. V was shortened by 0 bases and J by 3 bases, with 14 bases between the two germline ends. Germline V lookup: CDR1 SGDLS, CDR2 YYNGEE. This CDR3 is CASSVGLSSQTDTQYF. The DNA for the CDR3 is TGTGCCAGCAGCGTAGGGCTTAGTAGTCAGACAGATACGCAGTATTTT.

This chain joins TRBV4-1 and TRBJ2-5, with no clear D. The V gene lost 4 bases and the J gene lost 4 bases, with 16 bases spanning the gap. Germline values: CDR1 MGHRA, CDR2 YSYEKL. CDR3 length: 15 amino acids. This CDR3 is CASSPYHESIETQYF. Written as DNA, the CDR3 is TGCGCCAGCAGCCCTTACCACGAGTCAATAGAGACCCAGTACTTC.

This CDR3 is CASSQSGLAYEQYF. CDR3 nucleotide sequence: TGCGCCAGCAGCCAATCCGGACTAGCGTACGAGCAGTACTTC. The chain links TRBV4-1 to TRBJ2-7, with 9 bases that match TRBD2. The CDR3 has 14 amino acids. The germline CDR1 and CDR2 sequences are MGHRA and YSYEKL. With V trimmed by 2 bases and J by 4 bases, 3 bases remained unmatched.